The 32 T cell receptor beta chains reported below all come from one sample, sequenced in a study of control samples from healthy donors and cancer patients. Repertoires were generated with immunoSEQ multiplex PCR, while TCRdb's copy carries only in-frame clones and drops some. The sample records tens of thousands of clones, about nine tenths being singletons. The source material was PBMCs. Source of these receptors: a man between 45 and 60 years old with lung cancer.

This rearrangement joins TRBV19 to TRBJ2-7; D unresolved. This CDR3 is 16 amino acids long. Looked up from germline, CDR1 is LNHDA and CDR2 is SQIVND (reference sequence). The V gene lost 5 bases and the J gene lost 0 bases, with 17 bases spanning the gap. The CDR3 DNA reads TGTGCCAGTAGTTCCTTCACAGCCTCCAGCTCCTACGAGCAGTACTTC. Translation gives CASSSFTASSSYEQYF. Full variable domain (outside the CDR3, taken from reference TRBV19 and TRBJ2-7): DGGITQSPKYLFRKEGQNVTLSCEQNLNHDAMYWYRQDPGQGLRLIYYSQIVNDFQKGDIAEGYSVSREKKESFPLTVTSAQKNPTAFYLCASSSFTASSSYEQYFGPGTRLTVT.

The chain employs TRBV9 and TRBJ2-5; 10 nucleotides match TRBD1. Germline V lookup: CDR1 SGDLS, CDR2 YYNGEE. CDR3 length: 15 amino acids. J gave up 5 bases and V 0 bases, and 4 bases lay outside the gene matches. The CDR3 spells CASSVEGQGYETQYF. DNA for the CDR3: TGTGCCAGCAGCGTAGAGGGACAGGGGTACGAGACCCAGTACTTC.

This chain uses TRBV10-3 with TRBJ2-3; a weak D match, TRBD1 (7 bases). Trimming took off 0 bases at V and 5 bases at J, with 15 bases between the two ends. Germline CDR1 reads ENHRY; CDR2 reads SYGVKD. This CDR3 spans 16 amino acids. CDR3 nucleotides: TGTGCCATCAGTGAGTCACCCAGGGGGGTCGGAGATACGCAGTATTTT. Its protein product is CAISESPRGVGDTQYF.

The rearrangement joins TRBV7-3 to TRBJ2-5; 12 bases match TRBD2. The CDR3 length is 15 residues. V lost 5 bases and J lost 4; bases outside the gene matches: 5. Germline V lookup: CDR1 SGHTA, CDR2 FQGTGA. Written as DNA, the CDR3 is TGTGCCAGCAGCCCTAGCGGGGGGGCTTTAGAGACCCAGTACTTC. Residues: CASSPSGGALETQYF.

The chain joins TRBV25-1 to TRBJ1-1; D not resolved. Germline V gene lookup returns CDR1 MGHDK and CDR2 SYGVNS. V dropped 8 bases and J dropped 11 bases, with 18 bases sitting between them. The CDR3 is 12 residues long. CDR3 nucleotide sequence: TGTGCCAGCGGGCAGGTGGGAGGAAATGCTTTCTTT. Its translation is CASGQVGGNAFF.

V is TRBV9 and J is TRBJ1-1; TRBD1 matches at 7 bases. The CDR3 contains 14 residues. Germline CDR1 and CDR2: SGDLS and YYNGEE. The J segment lost 3 bases and the V segment lost 4 bases, leaving 6 bases of the junction unmatched. CDR3 in DNA: TGTGCCAGCAGCAAACTGACAGGGCACACTGAAGCTTTCTTT. The encoded protein is CASSKLTGHTEAFF.

This rearrangement joins TRBV10-3 to TRBJ2-6; D call uncertain. From germline, CDR1 is ENHRY and CDR2 SYGVKD. The CDR3 sequence is 15 residues long. The V end was cut by 3 bases, the J end by 0 bases, with 6 bases between. The CDR3 DNA is TGTGCCATCAGTGAAGGCCTCTCTGGGGCCAACGTCCTGACTTTC. Protein product: CAISEGLSGANVLTF.

The rearrangement joins TRBV19 to TRBJ1-1, with TRBD1 identical over 12 bases. This CDR3 is built from 15 residues. V shed 4 bases and J 3 bases; nucleotides not matched to a gene: 3. CDR1 is LNHDA and CDR2 is SQIVND in the germline V gene (reference sequence). The CDR3: CASSRGQGAYTEAFF. The CDR3 nucleotides read TGTGCCAGTAGTAGGGGACAGGGGGCTTACACTGAAGCTTTCTTT.

V and J are TRBV5-1 and TRBJ2-3, with 7 nucleotides matching TRBD2. From germline, CDR1 is SGHRS and CDR2 YFSETQ. This CDR3 has 14 residues. V lost 2 bases to trimming and J lost 5 bases; unmatched junction nucleotides: 5. The CDR3 is CASSLPGREDTQYF. CDR3 sequence (DNA): TGCGCCAGCAGCTTACCAGGGAGGGAAGATACGCAGTATTTT.

The V call is TRBV6-1, the J call TRBJ1-5; D is unclear. This CDR3 contains 13 residues. CDR1 MNHNS and CDR2 SASEGT come from the germline V gene. Trimming pared 1 base from V and 5 bases from J, leaving 6 bases between. The CDR3 coding sequence is TGTGCCAGCAGTGAAGAGGAGTATCAGCCCCAGCATTTT. The encoded protein is CASSEEEYQPQHF.

The chain recombines TRBV7-2 with TRBJ1-1, with D hard to call. Trimming removed 6 bases at V and 1 base at J, with 12 bases between. The CDR3 is 14 amino acids. The germline gives CDR1 SGHTA, CDR2 FQGNSA. CDR3 amino acids: CASRLGLGNTEAFF. DNA of the CDR3: TGTGCCAGCAGGTTGGGGTTAGGGAACACTGAAGCTTTCTTT. Variable domain in full (rest from reference TRBV7-2 and TRBJ1-1): GAGVSQSPSNKVTEKGKDVELRCDPISGHTALYWYRQSLGQGLEFLIYFQGNSAPDKSGLPSDRFSAERTGGSVSTLTIQRTQQEDSAVYLCASRLGLGNTEAFFGQGTRLTVV.

This clone was seen once. This chain connects TRBV5-1 to TRBJ1-2, with 12 bases fitting TRBD1. The ends lost 0 bases at V and 8 bases at J; junction bases unmatched: 5. Germline CDR1 is SGHRS and CDR2 is YFSETQ. The CDR3 is 15 residues long. CDR3 loop: CASSLAGQGAEGYTF. For the CDR3, the DNA is TGCGCCAGCAGCTTGGCGGGACAGGGGGCGGAGGGCTACACCTTC.

The rearrangement uses TRBV7-3 and TRBJ1-1; 7 bases agree with TRBD1. Germline CDR1 reads SGHTA; CDR2 reads FQGTGA. V gave up 6 bases and J gave up 2 bases; unmatched junction bases: 6. This CDR3 has 14 residues. For the CDR3, the DNA is TGTGCCAGCAGAATTGGACAGGCTAACACTGAAGCTTTCTTT. As protein: CASRIGQANTEAFF.

V is TRBV5-6 and J is TRBJ1-3; D remains unclear. The CDR3 is 12 residues long. The V end was cut by 1 base, the J end by 3 bases, with 2 bases between. Germline CDR1 reads SGHDT; CDR2 reads YYEEEE. The CDR3 DNA is TGTGCCAGCAGCTTGTATGGAAACACCATATATTTT. It translates to CASSLYGNTIYF.

This clone was counted a single time. The rearrangement links TRBV3-1 (or the pseudogene TRBV3-2) to TRBJ1-5, with D possibly matching TRBD1 (6 bases). With 0 bases removed from V and 5 bases from J, the gap between germline ends came to 11 bases. The V gene's germline CDR1 is LGHDT and CDR2 YNNKEL (reference sequence). The CDR3 has 15 residues. The CDR3: CASSQDMQGHQPQHF. The CDR3 coding sequence is TGTGCCAGCAGCCAAGATATGCAGGGGCATCAGCCCCAGCATTTT.

The gene calls are TRBV5-4 and TRBJ1-4, with D uncertain. The germline V gene has CDR1 SGHNT and CDR2 YYREEE (reference sequence). With 4 bases removed from V and 0 bases from J, the gap between germline ends came to 19 bases. The CDR3 contains 18 residues. CDR3 bases: TGTGCCAGCAGCAACTCCTGGGGTCCCCGCGCAACTAATGAAAAACTGTTTTTT. It codes for CASSNSWGPRATNEKLFF.

In this sample, this clone turned up once. V and J are TRBV3-1 (or the pseudogene TRBV3-2) and TRBJ1-1, with D maybe TRBD1 (5 bases). V was trimmed by 4 bases and J by 1 base, leaving 10 bases between them. The CDR3 sequence is 14 residues long. Germline V gene sequence: CDR1 LGHDT, CDR2 YNNKEL (reference sequence). Here the CDR3 DNA reads TGTGCCAGCAGCCTCCGGCAGGGGAACACTGAAGCTTTCTTT. This codes for CASSLRQGNTEAFF.

CDR3 sequence: CASSLTGGDYGYTF. As DNA, the CDR3 is TGTGCCAGCAGTTTGACAGGGGGGGACTATGGCTACACCTTC. The chain combines TRBV28 with TRBJ1-2; 9 nucleotides match TRBD1. CDR1 MDHEN and CDR2 SYDVKM come from the germline V gene. The CDR3 contains 14 residues. The V and J ends lost 3 bases and 3 bases, in that order; junction bases with no gene match: 2.

V and J are TRBV5-6 and TRBJ1-1; D is unclear. Looked up from germline, CDR1 is SGHDT and CDR2 is YYEEEE. The CDR3 contains 15 residues. V was pared by 1 base and J by 1 base, with 11 bases between. CDR3 sequence (DNA): TGTGCCAGCAGCTTGCCCTTGCGGCCGAACACTGAAGCTTTCTTT. Protein sequence: CASSLPLRPNTEAFF.

The chain carries TRBV5-5 and TRBJ2-5; D is undetermined. Germline V gene sequence: CDR1 SGHKS, CDR2 YYEKEE (reference sequence). This CDR3 is built from 12 residues. V shed 6 bases and J shed 3 bases, with 9 bases lying between them. CDR3 in amino acids: CASTGPEETQYF. In DNA form, the CDR3 reads TGTGCCAGCACCGGGCCTGAAGAGACCCAGTACTTC.

Here the CDR3 reads CASSLARQGRDYGYTF. Here the CDR3 DNA reads TGCGCCAGCAGCTTGGCCCGACAGGGTCGGGACTATGGCTACACCTTC. The genes are TRBV5-1 and TRBJ1-2; 7 bases line up with TRBD1. The germline gives CDR1 SGHRS, CDR2 YFSETQ. With V trimmed by 0 bases and J by 3 bases, 8 bases remained unmatched. CDR3 length: 16 residues.

The chain recombines TRBV12-3 or TRBV12-4 with TRBJ1-2; perhaps TRBD1 as D (5 bases). This CDR3 comprises 13 residues. V was shortened by 3 bases and J by 3 bases, with 8 bases between the two germline ends. CDR3 sequence: CASSFQTDYGYTF. The CDR3 coding sequence is TGTGCCAGCAGTTTCCAGACAGACTATGGCTACACCTTC.

This clone was picked up one time. The V gene is TRBV7-2, the J gene TRBJ2-3, with 7 positions matching TRBD2. The CDR3 has 12 residues. Germline CDR1 SGHTA, CDR2 FQGNSA. After removal of 5 bases from V and 5 bases from J, the junction contained 1 base not matched to a gene. CDR3 region: CASSPGGDTQYF. CDR3 nucleotide sequence: TGTGCCAGCAGCCCGGGGGGAGATACGCAGTATTTT.

This clone was found once. This rearrangement joins TRBV10-2 to TRBJ2-6; 8 bases fit TRBD2. The CDR3 sequence is 15 residues long. The V and J ends lost 6 bases and 3 bases, in that order; junction bases with no gene match: 4. From germline, CDR1 is WSHSY and CDR2 SAAADI. DNA for the CDR3: TGCGCCAGCAGAGGACTAGCAGTTGGGGCCAACGTCCTGACTTTC. It encodes CASRGLAVGANVLTF.

The chain combines TRBV6-5 with TRBJ1-1; TRBD1 matches 9 bases. Germline V gene data show CDR1 as MNHEY and CDR2 as SVGAGI. CDR3 size: 14 residues. V lost 6 bases and J lost 4; bases outside the gene matches: 6. In DNA form, the CDR3 reads TGTGCCAGCAGCCGGACAGGGGTGGGCACTGAAGCTTTCTTT. The encoded protein is CASSRTGVGTEAFF.

This CDR3 is CASSEESGGTSPLHF. The CDR3 nucleotides read TGTGCCAGCAGTGAAGAATCAGGGGGGACTTCACCCCTCCACTTT. The chain carries TRBV2 and TRBJ1-6; TRBD1 matches 7 bases. CDR1 and CDR2 (germline): SNHLY, FYNNEI. This CDR3 comprises 15 residues. V shed 1 base, J shed 9 bases, and the junction held 6 bases outside the gene matches. The full variable domain, completed using reference TRBV2 and TRBJ1-6, is EPEVTQTPSHQVTQMGQEVILRCVPISNHLYFYWYRQILGQKVEFLVSFYNNEISEKSEIFDDQFSVERPDGSNFTLKIRSTKLEDSAMYFCASSEESGGTSPLHFGNGTRLTVT.

V usage is TRBV5-4 and J usage is TRBJ1-2; TRBD1 matches 8 bases. This CDR3 is built from 16 residues. Germline trimming cut 0 bases from V and 7 bases from J; bases unmatched to any gene: 11. CDR1 is SGHNT, CDR2 YYREEE, per germline (reference sequence). CDR3 region: CASSLASQGALGGYTF. CDR3 DNA: TGTGCCAGCAGCTTGGCCTCTCAGGGGGCGCTTGGTGGCTACACCTTC.

The V call is TRBV7-8, the J call TRBJ1-4, with 7 nucleotides matching TRBD1. This CDR3 comprises 14 residues. The V gene's germline CDR1 is SGHVS and CDR2 FQNEAQ. Unmatched junction bases numbered 4, after V lost 1 base and J lost 8 bases. CDR3 DNA sequence: TGTGCCAGCAGCTTAGGGACAGGTGGCGAAAAACTGTTTTTT. This encodes CASSLGTGGEKLFF.

The chain links TRBV6-5 to TRBJ1-5; 7 bases fit TRBD1. CDR3 size: 13 residues. After removal of 7 bases from V and 9 bases from J, the junction contained 9 bases not matched to a gene. Germline V gives CDR1 MNHEY, CDR2 SVGAGI. The CDR3 sequence: CASKNRGGGPQHF. Written as DNA, the CDR3 is TGTGCCAGCAAAAACAGGGGTGGGGGGCCCCAGCATTTT.

The CDR3 sequence: CASSDHRNTEAFF. The CDR3 DNA is TGTGCCAGCAGCGATCATAGGAACACTGAAGCTTTCTTT. V gene TRBV6-2 or TRBV6-3 combines with J gene TRBJ1-1; no definite D call. V was clipped by 6 bases and J by 1 base, with 9 bases between them. The CDR3 is 13 residues long. Germline values: CDR1 MNHEY, CDR2 SVGEGT.

The CDR3 sequence: CASRKFTPNEKLFF. Written as DNA, the CDR3 is TGTGCCAGCAGGAAGTTCACCCCCAATGAAAAACTGTTTTTT. The chain employs TRBV6-5 and TRBJ1-4; D gene uncertain. CDR3 size: 14 residues. The V gene's germline CDR1 is MNHEY and CDR2 SVGAGI. The V gene lost 6 bases and the J gene lost 5 bases, with 13 bases spanning the gap.

The chain recombines TRBV9 with TRBJ2-5; D gene ambiguous. The CDR3 covers 15 residues. CDR1 and CDR2 (germline): SGDLS, YYNGEE. V was trimmed by 0 bases and J by 5 bases, leaving 14 bases between them. CDR3: CASSVVSGYQETQYF. The CDR3 DNA reads as TGTGCCAGCAGCGTAGTTTCCGGGTATCAGGAGACCCAGTACTTC.